The rows below give T cell receptor beta chains drawn from one sample of a study of read filtering for tumor transcriptome and immune sequencing. TCRdb re-called the reads with MiXCR, one entry per CDR3 protein. The sample lists about 40,000 distinct CDR3 sequences; roughly 15% were seen once. Sequencing was carried out using a population of CD138-negative cells sorted from bone marrow. All receptors come from a donor over 35 with multiple myeloma. Each CDR3 is given with its conserved first and last residue. Fields, in order: V gene, J gene, clone size, D gene, CDR3 length, CDR3 DNA, CDR3 protein. A D gene is named only where the DNA matches it firmly. Expanded clones are given a class, and other clones once, few, many or no size at all.

V gene: TRBV28
J gene: TRBJ2-7
clone size: -
D gene: TRBD2
CDR3 length: 13
CDR3 DNA: TGTGCCAGCAGTTTAAGCGGGAGTCCCGAGCAGTACTTC
CDR3 protein: CASSLSGSPEQYF

V gene: TRBV7-2
J gene: TRBJ2-2
clone size: many
D gene: TRBD2
CDR3 length: 17
CDR3 DNA: TGTGCCAGCAGCTTACGGTCGGGGGGTGCAAACACCGGGGAGCTGTTTTTT
CDR3 protein: CASSLRSGGANTGELFF

V gene: TRBV7-3
J gene: TRBJ2-5
clone size: many
D gene: -
CDR3 length: 15
CDR3 DNA: TGTGCCAGCAGCTTATTGGGGGAGGCCGCAGAGACCCAGTACTTC
CDR3 protein: CASSLLGEAAETQYF

V gene: TRBV6-2/TRBV6-3
J gene: TRBJ2-7
clone size: many
D gene: -
CDR3 length: 15
CDR3 DNA: TGTGCCAGCAGTTACTCGTCAAGGTACTCCCACGAGCAGTACTTC
CDR3 protein: CASSYSSRYSHEQYF

V gene: TRBV11-3
J gene: TRBJ2-2
clone size: many
D gene: -
CDR3 length: 12
CDR3 DNA: TGTGCCAGCAAAGGTGCCACCGGGGAGCTGTTTTTT
CDR3 protein: CASKGATGELFF

V gene: TRBV7-9
J gene: TRBJ2-7
clone size: many
D gene: TRBD2
CDR3 length: 14
CDR3 DNA: TGTGCCAGCAGCATCAGCGGGAGAGGCTACGAGCAGTACTTC
CDR3 protein: CASSISGRGYEQYF

V gene: TRBV6-1
J gene: TRBJ1-4
clone size: many
D gene: -
CDR3 length: 16
CDR3 DNA: TGTGCCAGCAGATCTCTTCTTCGGGGTGGTAATGAAAAACTGTTTTTT
CDR3 protein: CASRSLLRGGNEKLFF

V gene: TRBV28
J gene: TRBJ1-1
clone size: many
D gene: -
CDR3 length: 13
CDR3 DNA: TGTGCCAGCAGTTTGAAGAAGGCCACTGAAGCTTTCTTT
CDR3 protein: CASSLKKATEAFF

V gene: TRBV4-3
J gene: TRBJ2-2
clone size: -
D gene: TRBD2
CDR3 length: 17
CDR3 DNA: TGCGCCAGCAGCCAAGTACCAGCGGGAGTCAACACCGGGGAGCTGTTTTTT
CDR3 protein: CASSQVPAGVNTGELFF

V gene: TRBV18
J gene: TRBJ2-2
clone size: many
D gene: -
CDR3 length: 16
CDR3 DNA: TGTGCCAGCTCACCAAGGACCGGAGGTGACACCGGGGAGCTGTTTTTT
CDR3 protein: CASSPRTGGDTGELFF

V gene: TRBV13
J gene: TRBJ2-5
clone size: few
D gene: -
CDR3 length: 15
CDR3 DNA: TGTGCCAGCAGCTTTCTCTCGGGAGCGTCGGAGACCCAGTACTTC
CDR3 protein: CASSFLSGASETQYF

V gene: TRBV20-1
J gene: TRBJ1-1
clone size: many
D gene: -
CDR3 length: 11
CDR3 DNA: TGCAGTGCTAGAGAGAGCACTGAAGCTTTCTTT
CDR3 protein: CSARESTEAFF

V gene: TRBV6-1
J gene: TRBJ2-3
clone size: many
D gene: TRBD2
CDR3 length: 16
CDR3 DNA: TGTGCCAGCAACCCAAGACTAGCGGGAAGCACAGATACGCAGTATTTT
CDR3 protein: CASNPRLAGSTDTQYF

V gene: TRBV6-1
J gene: TRBJ2-5
clone size: -
D gene: TRBD1
CDR3 length: 15
CDR3 DNA: TGTGCCAGCAGTGCGTCGACAGGGGGTACGGAGACCCAGTACTTC
CDR3 protein: CASSASTGGTETQYF

V gene: TRBV2
J gene: TRBJ1-5
clone size: many
D gene: -
CDR3 length: 14
CDR3 DNA: TGTGCCAGCAGGATGGGACTTAGCAATCAGCCCCAGCATTTT
CDR3 protein: CASRMGLSNQPQHF

V gene: TRBV7-6
J gene: TRBJ2-1
clone size: many
D gene: -
CDR3 length: 13
CDR3 DNA: TGTGCCAGCAGCTTTCCCCAGGTCAATGAGCAGTTCTTC
CDR3 protein: CASSFPQVNEQFF

V gene: TRBV5-1
J gene: TRBJ2-2
clone size: many
D gene: TRBD1
CDR3 length: 14
CDR3 DNA: TGCGCCAGCAGCCCCGGACAGGGCACCGGGGAGCTGTTTTTT
CDR3 protein: CASSPGQGTGELFF

V gene: TRBV7-9
J gene: TRBJ2-1
clone size: -
D gene: -
CDR3 length: 12
CDR3 DNA: TGTGCCAGCAGCTCGCAGGGGGGTGAGCAGTTCTTC
CDR3 protein: CASSSQGGEQFF

V gene: TRBV30
J gene: TRBJ1-5
clone size: -
D gene: -
CDR3 length: 13
CDR3 DNA: TGTGCCTGGGCAGGGGCAGGCAATCAGCCCCAGCATTTT
CDR3 protein: CAWAGAGNQPQHF

V gene: TRBV6-2/TRBV6-3
J gene: TRBJ2-1
clone size: many
D gene: TRBD1
CDR3 length: 14
CDR3 DNA: TGTGCCAGCAGGGAACAGGGGAGCTACAATGAGCAGTTCTTC
CDR3 protein: CASREQGSYNEQFF

V gene: TRBV19
J gene: TRBJ2-7
clone size: many
D gene: TRBD2
CDR3 length: 15
CDR3 DNA: TGTGCCAGTAGTATCCGGACTAGCGGGTCCTACGAGCAGTACTTC
CDR3 protein: CASSIRTSGSYEQYF

V gene: TRBV7-3
J gene: TRBJ2-1
clone size: many
D gene: TRBD2
CDR3 length: 15
CDR3 DNA: TGTGCCAGCAGCTTGATAGCGGGGGGGTTCAATGAGCAGTTCTTC
CDR3 protein: CASSLIAGGFNEQFF

V gene: TRBV5-1
J gene: TRBJ2-1
clone size: -
D gene: -
CDR3 length: 16
CDR3 DNA: TGCGCCAGCAATCCTGTCTCCGTCTACTACTACAATGAGCAGTTCTTC
CDR3 protein: CASNPVSVYYYNEQFF

V gene: TRBV18
J gene: TRBJ1-1
clone size: medium-sized
D gene: TRBD1
CDR3 length: 14
CDR3 DNA: TGTGCCAGCTCACCACGGGACAGGGACACTGAAGCTTTCTTT
CDR3 protein: CASSPRDRDTEAFF

V gene: TRBV6-2/TRBV6-3
J gene: TRBJ2-2
clone size: many
D gene: -
CDR3 length: 16
CDR3 DNA: TGTGCCAGCAGTTATTGGCGGAACCTAGGGCCCGGGGAGCTGTTTTTT
CDR3 protein: CASSYWRNLGPGELFF

V gene: TRBV6-6
J gene: TRBJ2-2
clone size: many
D gene: -
CDR3 length: 15
CDR3 DNA: TGTGCCAGCAGACCCCCTACGGGGCGGCGGGGGGAGCTGTTTTTT
CDR3 protein: CASRPPTGRRGELFF

V gene: TRBV5-1
J gene: TRBJ1-1
clone size: many
D gene: TRBD1
CDR3 length: 14
CDR3 DNA: TGCGCCAGCAGCGCGGACAGGGGGCGGACTGAAGCTTTCTTT
CDR3 protein: CASSADRGRTEAFF

V gene: TRBV20-1
J gene: TRBJ1-1
clone size: many
D gene: TRBD1
CDR3 length: 16
CDR3 DNA: TGCAGTGCTACCCGACAGGGGTCCGCCATGAACACTGAAGCTTTCTTT
CDR3 protein: CSATRQGSAMNTEAFF

V gene: TRBV2
J gene: TRBJ2-3
clone size: many
D gene: -
CDR3 length: 14
CDR3 DNA: TGTGCCAGCAGGCGGACAGCTAGCACAGATACGCAGTATTTT
CDR3 protein: CASRRTASTDTQYF

V gene: TRBV6-1
J gene: TRBJ2-2
clone size: many
D gene: -
CDR3 length: 13
CDR3 DNA: TGTGCCGGGAGGGGACAGTCCACCGGGGAGCTGTTTTTT
CDR3 protein: CAGRGQSTGELFF

V gene: TRBV7-3
J gene: TRBJ2-2
clone size: many
D gene: -
CDR3 length: 13
CDR3 DNA: TGTGCCAGCAGCCCCTGGTCCGCTGGGGAGCTGTTTTTT
CDR3 protein: CASSPWSAGELFF

V gene: TRBV10-3
J gene: TRBJ2-3
clone size: many
D gene: -
CDR3 length: 13
CDR3 DNA: TGTGCCATCAGTGGAGCTAGCACAGATACGCAGTATTTT
CDR3 protein: CAISGASTDTQYF

V gene: TRBV29-1
J gene: TRBJ2-2
clone size: many
D gene: -
CDR3 length: 16
CDR3 DNA: TGCAGCGCCGAAGGGGAATCCGGACATAACACCGGGGAGCTGTTTTTT
CDR3 protein: CSAEGESGHNTGELFF

V gene: TRBV29-1
J gene: TRBJ2-1
clone size: few
D gene: TRBD2
CDR3 length: 13
CDR3 DNA: TGCAGCGGTTCGGGGGGTGGTTACAATGAGCAGTTCTTC
CDR3 protein: CSGSGGGYNEQFF

V gene: TRBV12-3/TRBV12-4
J gene: TRBJ1-1
clone size: once
D gene: -
CDR3 length: 13
CDR3 DNA: TGTGCCAGCAGGGATTTGACTGCGGCGCGAGCTTTCTTT
CDR3 protein: CASRDLTAARAFF

V gene: TRBV5-6
J gene: TRBJ2-1
clone size: -
D gene: -
CDR3 length: 15
CDR3 DNA: TGTGCCAGCAGCAGGCCGGGAGAGTCCTACAATGAGCAGTTCTTC
CDR3 protein: CASSRPGESYNEQFF

V gene: TRBV20-1
J gene: TRBJ2-1
clone size: many
D gene: -
CDR3 length: 12
CDR3 DNA: TGCAGTGCTAGCCGCCTATCCTATGAGCAGTTCTTC
CDR3 protein: CSASRLSYEQFF

V gene: TRBV6-5
J gene: TRBJ2-1
clone size: medium-sized
D gene: TRBD1
CDR3 length: 15
CDR3 DNA: TGTGCCAGCAGACCCCGGGACAGTCACTACAATGAGCAGTTCTTC
CDR3 protein: CASRPRDSHYNEQFF

V gene: TRBV5-6
J gene: TRBJ2-2
clone size: many
D gene: -
CDR3 length: 16
CDR3 DNA: TGTGCCAGCAGCTTGGGTCCGGCAGGGAACACCGGGGAGCTGTTTTTT
CDR3 protein: CASSLGPAGNTGELFF

V gene: TRBV6-6
J gene: TRBJ2-1
clone size: -
D gene: -
CDR3 length: 18
CDR3 DNA: TGTGCCAGCAGTTACATGGATAGCGTCCATGATTTCTACAATGAGGAGTTCTTC
CDR3 protein: CASSYMDSVHDFYNEEFF

V gene: TRBV28
J gene: TRBJ2-3
clone size: many
D gene: -
CDR3 length: 13
CDR3 DNA: TGTGCCGGAGGGGACTTATCCACAGATACGCAGTATTTT
CDR3 protein: CAGGDLSTDTQYF

V gene: TRBV7-6
J gene: TRBJ2-2
clone size: many
D gene: -
CDR3 length: 15
CDR3 DNA: TGTGCCAGCAGCTCGCTTCGAGGTACGGACCGGGAGCTGTTTTTT
CDR3 protein: CASSSLRGTDRELFF

V gene: TRBV7-9
J gene: TRBJ1-5
clone size: many
D gene: -
CDR3 length: 14
CDR3 DNA: TGTGCCAGCAGCCCGGGACTTAGCAATCAGCCCCAGCATTTT
CDR3 protein: CASSPGLSNQPQHF

V gene: TRBV6-5
J gene: TRBJ2-6
clone size: many
D gene: -
CDR3 length: 17
CDR3 DNA: TGTGCCAGCAGTTACAGGCAGGGGCTCTCTGGGGCCAACGTCCTGACTTTC
CDR3 protein: CASSYRQGLSGANVLTF

V gene: TRBV5-5
J gene: TRBJ2-6
clone size: many
D gene: -
CDR3 length: 16
CDR3 DNA: TGTGCCAGCAGCTTGGGGACGGACTCTGGGGCCAACGTCCTGACTTTC
CDR3 protein: CASSLGTDSGANVLTF

V gene: TRBV28
J gene: TRBJ1-1
clone size: -
D gene: TRBD1
CDR3 length: 17
CDR3 DNA: TGTGCCAGCAGTTTTCAGCAGGGGGTGTTTATGAACACTGAAGCTTTCTTT
CDR3 protein: CASSFQQGVFMNTEAFF

V gene: TRBV18
J gene: TRBJ1-1
clone size: many
D gene: -
CDR3 length: 14
CDR3 DNA: TGTGCCAGCTCACCCTCCCCGATGAACACTGAAGCTTTCTTT
CDR3 protein: CASSPSPMNTEAFF

V gene: TRBV10-3
J gene: TRBJ2-1
clone size: medium-sized
D gene: TRBD2
CDR3 length: 16
CDR3 DNA: TGTGCCATCAGTGTGTCTAGCGGGAGTAGGTACAATGAGCAGTTCTTC
CDR3 protein: CAISVSSGSRYNEQFF

V gene: TRBV9
J gene: TRBJ2-5
clone size: many
D gene: TRBD2
CDR3 length: 16
CDR3 DNA: TGTGCCAGCAGCGCTTCGGGACTATCGGATGGGGAGACCCAGTACTTC
CDR3 protein: CASSASGLSDGETQYF

V gene: TRBV3-1
J gene: TRBJ2-1
clone size: many
D gene: -
CDR3 length: 14
CDR3 DNA: TGTGCCAGCAGCCAAGACCCCAGATCGGATGAGCAGTTCTTC
CDR3 protein: CASSQDPRSDEQFF

V gene: TRBV20-1
J gene: TRBJ2-5
clone size: many
D gene: TRBD1
CDR3 length: 15
CDR3 DNA: TGCAGTGCTAGAGGGGAGACAGGGGCTGGGGAGACCCAGTACTTC
CDR3 protein: CSARGETGAGETQYF

V gene: TRBV18
J gene: TRBJ1-1
clone size: many
D gene: -
CDR3 length: 18
CDR3 DNA: TGTGCCAGCTCACCACGGACGGGGGGACGAGAAATGAACACTGAAGCTTTCTTT
CDR3 protein: CASSPRTGGREMNTEAFF